The rows below give T cell receptor beta chains drawn from one sample of a study of graft-versus-host responses after intestinal transplantation. TCRdb's copy holds only in-frame clones and misses some; the assay was immunoSEQ multiplex PCR. The table lists about 25,000 clones, 85% to 95% of them singletons. The source was PBMCs, collected 18 days after transplant. These TCRs come from a human patient who received an intestinal transplant, so some T cells may come from the graft donor. The CDR3 runs from the conserved cysteine through the conserved F or W. The D gene is left open where the match is weak. Clone size is shown for a subset of rows, as once, few, many or a class of expanded clone.

J	V	size	D	CDR3	DNA
TRBJ2-5	TRBV30	.	.	CAWNLRGGPKETQYF	TGTGCCTGGAATTTAAGGGGGGGCCCAAAAGAGACCCAGTACTTC
TRBJ2-7	TRBV20-1	once	.	CSARLGREQYF	TGCAGTGCTAGATTGGGTCGCGAGCAGTACTTC
TRBJ2-1	TRBV7-2	.	TRBD2	CASRVAGAYSYNEQFF	TGTGCCAGCCGGGTAGCGGGGGCCTACTCCTACAATGAGCAGTTCTTC
TRBJ2-3	TRBV27	.	TRBD2	CASSLGGGGTDTQYF	TGTGCCAGCAGTTTAGGCGGGGGGGGCACAGATACGCAGTATTTT
TRBJ2-5	TRBV7-6	.	TRBD2	CASSRGGAKTQYF	TGTGCCAGCAGCCGCGGGGGGGCGAAGACCCAGTACTTC
TRBJ1-4	TRBV7-2	.	.	CASSAFWGGNEKLFF	TGTGCCAGCAGCGCCTTTTGGGGCGGTAATGAAAAACTGTTTTTT
TRBJ2-3	TRBV19	.	.	CASSSTPGRGGSQAQYF	TGTGCCAGTAGTAGTACCCCCGGGCGGGGAGGTTCCCAAGCGCAGTATTTT
TRBJ2-1	TRBV13	.	TRBD1	CASSPRGRSDEQFF	TGTGCCAGCAGCCCCAGGGGGCGAAGCGATGAGCAGTTCTTC
TRBJ1-5	TRBV9	.	TRBD1	CASSGRQGNSNQPQHF	TGTGCCAGCAGCGGGCGACAGGGGAATAGCAATCAGCCCCAGCATTTT
TRBJ1-1	TRBV4-1	.	.	CASSQVVVLEAFF	TGCGCCAGCAGCCAAGTGGTCGTATTAGAAGCTTTCTTT
TRBJ1-6	TRBV19	.	TRBD1	CASSGRPDRGNSPLHF	TGTGCCAGTAGTGGACGCCCGGACAGGGGAAATTCACCCCTCCACTTT
TRBJ2-7	TRBV5-4	.	TRBD1	CASSSGQGSYEQYF	TGTGCCAGCAGCTCGGGACAGGGATCCTACGAGCAGTACTTC
TRBJ2-1	TRBV7-9	.	.	CASSSSAMQFF	TGTGCCAGCAGCTCTAGCGCGATGCAGTTCTTC
TRBJ1-6	TRBV2	.	.	CASSVGGSPLHF	TGTGCCAGCAGTGTTGGGGGCTCACCCCTCCACTTT
TRBJ1-3	TRBV6-5	.	.	CASSTTRDAGTIYF	TGTGCCAGCAGTACCACCCGGGACGCGGGGACCATATATTTT
TRBJ1-1	TRBV19	once	.	CASMGVGGMNTEAFF	TGTGCCAGTATGGGGGTGGGGGGTATGAACACTGAAGCTTTCTTT
TRBJ2-6	TRBV11-2	once	TRBD1	CASSFDRVVVSGANVLTF	TGTGCCAGCAGCTTCGACAGGGTGGTGGTCTCCGGGGCCAACGTCCTGACTTTC
TRBJ2-3	TRBV9	.	.	CASSVETLGTDTQYF	TGTGCCAGCAGCGTAGAGACTTTGGGGACAGATACGCAGTATTTT
TRBJ2-4	TRBV13	.	.	CASSQGRTGQYF	TGTGCCAGCAGCCAAGGACGGACGGGTCAGTACTTC
TRBJ1-1	TRBV19	.	.	CASSIGPGGNGEAFF	TGTGCCAGTAGTATAGGACCTGGGGGTAATGGTGAAGCTTTCTTT
TRBJ2-5	TRBV11-2	.	.	CASSPPADEPGQETQYF	TGTGCCAGCAGCCCCCCGGCCGACGAGCCGGGCCAAGAGACCCAGTACTTC
TRBJ1-1	TRBV11-2	.	.	CASSLVEGHSLGTEAFF	TGTGCCAGCAGCTTAGTTGAGGGACACTCATTGGGAACTGAAGCTTTCTTT
TRBJ2-7	TRBV19	once	.	CASSPVRGSYEQYF	TGTGCCAGTAGTCCGGTACGGGGTTCCTACGAGCAGTACTTC
TRBJ1-5	TRBV2	.	TRBD1	CASGLTGTGIRSNQPQHF	TGTGCCAGCGGACTTACCGGGACAGGGATCCGGAGCAATCAGCCCCAGCATTTT
TRBJ2-3	TRBV7-2	.	.	CASSLLGIDTQYF	TGTGCCAGCAGCTTATTGGGAATTGATACGCAGTATTTT
TRBJ2-7	TRBV7-9	.	.	CASSLAELSYEQYF	TGTGCCAGCAGCTTGGCTGAACTGTCCTACGAGCAGTACTTC
TRBJ2-1	TRBV5-4	.	.	CASSSRADNEQFF	TGTGCCAGCAGCTCCCGGGCCGACAATGAGCAGTTCTTC
TRBJ2-7	TRBV5-1	few	.	CASSWREVGDRVAF	TGCGCCAGCAGCTGGAGGGAGGTGGGTGACAGGGTGGCCTTC
TRBJ2-1	TRBV4-2	.	TRBD1	CASSRDRDLNEQFF	TGTGCCAGCAGCCGAGACAGGGACCTCAATGAGCAGTTCTTC
TRBJ1-6	TRBV10-3	once	TRBD1	CAISRGQGGQDSPLHF	TGTGCCATTTCACGGGGACAGGGGGGTCAGGATTCACCCCTCCACTTT
TRBJ2-2	TRBV27	.	.	CASSLRAGELFF	TGTGCCAGCAGTTTGCGAGCCGGGGAGCTGTTTTTT
TRBJ2-2	TRBV9	.	.	CASSASFGELFF	TGTGCCAGCAGCGCCTCATTCGGGGAGCTGTTTTTT
TRBJ1-2	TRBV6-1	.	.	CASSEIQGYGYTF	TGTGCCAGCAGTGAAATACAGGGCTATGGCTACACCTTC